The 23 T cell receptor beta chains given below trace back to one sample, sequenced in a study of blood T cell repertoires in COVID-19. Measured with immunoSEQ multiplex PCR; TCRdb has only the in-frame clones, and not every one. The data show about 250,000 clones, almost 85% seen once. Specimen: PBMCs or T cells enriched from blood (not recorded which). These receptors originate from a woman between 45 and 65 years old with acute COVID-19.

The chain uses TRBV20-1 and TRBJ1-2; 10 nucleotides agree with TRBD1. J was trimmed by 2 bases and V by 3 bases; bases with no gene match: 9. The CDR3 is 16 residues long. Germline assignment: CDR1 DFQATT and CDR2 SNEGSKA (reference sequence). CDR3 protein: CSASQIPGQGNYGYTF. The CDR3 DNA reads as TGCAGTGCTAGTCAAATCCCGGGACAGGGGAACTATGGCTACACCTTC.

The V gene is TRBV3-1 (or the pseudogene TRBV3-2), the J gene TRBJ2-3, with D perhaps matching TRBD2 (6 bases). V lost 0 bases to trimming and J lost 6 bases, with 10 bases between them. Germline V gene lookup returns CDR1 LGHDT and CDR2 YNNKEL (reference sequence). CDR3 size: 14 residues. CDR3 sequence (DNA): TGTGCCAGCAGCCAAGAGGGCGGGGTGGATACGCAGTATTTT. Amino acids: CASSQEGGVDTQYF.

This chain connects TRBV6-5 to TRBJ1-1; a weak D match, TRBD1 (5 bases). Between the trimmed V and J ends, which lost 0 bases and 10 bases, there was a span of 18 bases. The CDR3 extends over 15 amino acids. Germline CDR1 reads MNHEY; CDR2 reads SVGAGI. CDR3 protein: CASSYSMGGVGSAFF. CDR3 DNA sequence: TGTGCCAGCAGTTACTCGATGGGGGGGGTAGGGTCAGCTTTCTTT.

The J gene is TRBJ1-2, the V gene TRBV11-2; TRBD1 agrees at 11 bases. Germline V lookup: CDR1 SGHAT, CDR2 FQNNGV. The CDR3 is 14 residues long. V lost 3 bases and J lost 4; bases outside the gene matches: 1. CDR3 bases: TGTGCCAGCAGCTTCGGGACAGGGGGCTATGGCTACACCTTC. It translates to CASSFGTGGYGYTF.

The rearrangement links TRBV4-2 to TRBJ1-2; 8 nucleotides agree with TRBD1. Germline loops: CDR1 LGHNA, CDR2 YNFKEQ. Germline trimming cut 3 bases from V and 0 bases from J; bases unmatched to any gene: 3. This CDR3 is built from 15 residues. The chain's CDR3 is CASSHGQGPNYGYTF. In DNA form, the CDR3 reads TGTGCCAGCAGCCATGGACAGGGACCTAACTATGGCTACACCTTC.

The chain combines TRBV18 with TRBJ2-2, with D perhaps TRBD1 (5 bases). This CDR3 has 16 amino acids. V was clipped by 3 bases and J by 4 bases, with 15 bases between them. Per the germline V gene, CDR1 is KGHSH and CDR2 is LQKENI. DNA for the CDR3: TGTGCCAGCTCACCCCGACCAGGGCCAACCACCGGGGAGCTGTTTTTT. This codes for CASSPRPGPTTGELFF.

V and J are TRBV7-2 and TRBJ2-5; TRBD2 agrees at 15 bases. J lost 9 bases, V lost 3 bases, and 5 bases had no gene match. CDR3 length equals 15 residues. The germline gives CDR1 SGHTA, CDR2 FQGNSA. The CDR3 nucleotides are TGTGCCAGCAGCTTTCAGGGACTAGCGGGGGGAGCCCAGTACTTC. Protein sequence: CASSFQGLAGGAQYF.

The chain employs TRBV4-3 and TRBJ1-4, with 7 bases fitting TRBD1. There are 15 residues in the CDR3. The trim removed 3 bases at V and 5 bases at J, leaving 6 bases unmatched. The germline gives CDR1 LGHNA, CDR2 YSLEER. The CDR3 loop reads CASSQQTGTNEKLFF. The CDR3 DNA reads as TGCGCCAGCAGCCAGCAGACAGGGACGAATGAAAAACTGTTTTTT.

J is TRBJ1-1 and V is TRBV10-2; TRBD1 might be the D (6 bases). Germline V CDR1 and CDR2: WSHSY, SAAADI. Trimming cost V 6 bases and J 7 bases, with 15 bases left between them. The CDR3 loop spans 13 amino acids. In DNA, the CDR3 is TGCGCCAGCAGATTACCACAGGGTTATGAAGCTTTCTTT. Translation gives CASRLPQGYEAFF.

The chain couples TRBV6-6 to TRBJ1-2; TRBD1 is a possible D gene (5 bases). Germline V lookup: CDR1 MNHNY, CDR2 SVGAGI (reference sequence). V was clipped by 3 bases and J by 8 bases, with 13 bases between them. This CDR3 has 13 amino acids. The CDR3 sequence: CASSYKGQGGYTF. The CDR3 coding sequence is TGTGCCAGCAGTTATAAGGGGCAGGGAGGCTACACCTTC.

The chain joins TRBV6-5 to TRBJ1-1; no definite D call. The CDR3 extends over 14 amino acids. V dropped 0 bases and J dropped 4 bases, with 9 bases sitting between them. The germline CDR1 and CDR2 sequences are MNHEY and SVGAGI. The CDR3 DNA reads TGTGCCAGCAGTTACTCCAGCGGGCCCACTGAAGCTTTCTTT. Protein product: CASSYSSGPTEAFF.

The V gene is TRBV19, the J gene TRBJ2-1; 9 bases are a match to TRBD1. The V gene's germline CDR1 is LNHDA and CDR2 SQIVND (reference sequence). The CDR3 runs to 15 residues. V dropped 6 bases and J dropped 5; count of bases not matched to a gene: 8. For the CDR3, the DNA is TGTGCCAGTAGAGGGGGGACAGGGTCCCACAATGAGCAGTTCTTC. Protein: CASRGGTGSHNEQFF.

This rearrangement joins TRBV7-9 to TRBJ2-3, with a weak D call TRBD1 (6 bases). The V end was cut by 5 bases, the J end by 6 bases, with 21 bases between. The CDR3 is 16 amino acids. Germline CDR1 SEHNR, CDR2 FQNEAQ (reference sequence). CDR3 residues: CASSAGTLLFWDTQYF. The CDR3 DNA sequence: TGTGCCAGCAGCGCCGGGACACTGCTTTTTTGGGATACGCAGTATTTT. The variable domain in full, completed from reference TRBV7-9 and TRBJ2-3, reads DTGVSQNPRHKITKRGQNVTFRCDPISEHNRLYWYRQTLGQGPEFLTYFQNEAQLEKSRLLSDRFSAERPKGSFSTLEIQRTEQGDSAMYLCASSAGTLLFWDTQYFGPGTRLTVL.

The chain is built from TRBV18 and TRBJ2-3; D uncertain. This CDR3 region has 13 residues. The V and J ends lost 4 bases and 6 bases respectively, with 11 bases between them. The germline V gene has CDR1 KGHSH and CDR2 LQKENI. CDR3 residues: CASSQTSSDTQYF. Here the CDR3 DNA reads TGTGCCAGCTCACAGACAAGCTCGGATACGCAGTATTTT. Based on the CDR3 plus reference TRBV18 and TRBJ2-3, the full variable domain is NAGVMQNPRHLVRRRGQEARLRCSPMKGHSHVYWYRQLPEEGLKFMVYLQKENIIDESGMPKERFSAEFPKEGPSILRIQQVVRGDSAAYFCASSQTSSDTQYFGPGTRLTVL.

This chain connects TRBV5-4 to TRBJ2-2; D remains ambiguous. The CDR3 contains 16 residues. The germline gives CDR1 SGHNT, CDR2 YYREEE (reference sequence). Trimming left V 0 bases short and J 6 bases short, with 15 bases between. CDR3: CASSLVTRGFAGELFF. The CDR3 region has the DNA TGTGCCAGCAGCTTGGTTACCCGCGGATTCGCCGGGGAGCTGTTTTTT. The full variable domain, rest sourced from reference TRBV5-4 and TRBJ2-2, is ETGVTQSPTHLIKTRGQQVTLRCSSQSGHNTVSWYQQALGQGPQFIFQYYREEENGRGNFPPRFSGLQFPNYSSELNVNALELDDSALYLCASSLVTRGFAGELFFGEGSRLTVL.

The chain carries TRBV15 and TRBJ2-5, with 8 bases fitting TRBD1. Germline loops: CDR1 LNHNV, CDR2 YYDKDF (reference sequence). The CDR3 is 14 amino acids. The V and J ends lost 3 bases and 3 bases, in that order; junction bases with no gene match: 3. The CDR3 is CATSSHRGEETQYF. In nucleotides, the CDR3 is TGTGCCACCAGCAGCCACAGGGGGGAAGAGACCCAGTACTTC.

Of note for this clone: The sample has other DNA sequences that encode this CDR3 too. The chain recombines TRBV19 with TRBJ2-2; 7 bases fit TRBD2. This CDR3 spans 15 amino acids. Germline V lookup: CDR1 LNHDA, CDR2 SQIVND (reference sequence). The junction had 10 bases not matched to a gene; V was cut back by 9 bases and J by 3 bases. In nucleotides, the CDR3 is TGTGCCAGCTCCTCGGGAGGCTCAGACACCGGGGAGCTGTTTTTT. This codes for CASSSGGSDTGELFF.

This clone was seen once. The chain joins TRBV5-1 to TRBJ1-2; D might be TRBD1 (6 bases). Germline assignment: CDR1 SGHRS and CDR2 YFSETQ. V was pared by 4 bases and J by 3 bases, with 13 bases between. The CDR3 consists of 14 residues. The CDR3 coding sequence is TGCGCCAGCAGCCTACTGGACAGCTACTATGGCTACACCTTC. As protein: CASSLLDSYYGYTF. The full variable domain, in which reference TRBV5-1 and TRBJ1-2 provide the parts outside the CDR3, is KAGVTQTPRYLIKTRGQQVTLSCSPISGHRSVSWYQQTPGQGLQFLFEYFSETQRNKGNFPGRFSGRQFSNSRSEMNVSTLELGDSALYLCASSLLDSYYGYTFGSGTRLTVV.

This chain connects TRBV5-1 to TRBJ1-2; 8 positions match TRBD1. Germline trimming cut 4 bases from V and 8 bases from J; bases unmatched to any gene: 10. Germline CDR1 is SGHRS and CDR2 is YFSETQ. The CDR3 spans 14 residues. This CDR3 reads CASSAGTGSNGYTF. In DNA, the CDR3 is TGCGCCAGCAGCGCCGGGACAGGAAGCAACGGCTACACCTTC. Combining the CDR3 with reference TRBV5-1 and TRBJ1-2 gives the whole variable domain KAGVTQTPRYLIKTRGQQVTLSCSPISGHRSVSWYQQTPGQGLQFLFEYFSETQRNKGNFPGRFSGRQFSNSRSEMNVSTLELGDSALYLCASSAGTGSNGYTFGSGTRLTVV.

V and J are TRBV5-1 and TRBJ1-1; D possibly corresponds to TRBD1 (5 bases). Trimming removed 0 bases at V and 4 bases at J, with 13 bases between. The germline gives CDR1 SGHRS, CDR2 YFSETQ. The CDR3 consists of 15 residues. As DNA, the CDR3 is TGCGCCAGCAGCTTGGAGGCAGGGTTTGTCACTGAAGCTTTCTTT. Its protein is CASSLEAGFVTEAFF.

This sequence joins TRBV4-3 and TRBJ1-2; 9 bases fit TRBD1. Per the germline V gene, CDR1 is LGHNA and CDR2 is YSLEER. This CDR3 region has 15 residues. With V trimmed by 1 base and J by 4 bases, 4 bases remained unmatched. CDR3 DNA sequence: TGCGCCAGCAGCCAAGGGGACAGGGTTCTCTATGGCTACACCTTC. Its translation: CASSQGDRVLYGYTF.

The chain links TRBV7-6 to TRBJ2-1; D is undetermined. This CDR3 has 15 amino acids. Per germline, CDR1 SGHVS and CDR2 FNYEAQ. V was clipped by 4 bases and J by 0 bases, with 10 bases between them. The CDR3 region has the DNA TGTGCCAGCAGCTCGACTCCTACCTCCTACAATGAGCAGTTCTTC. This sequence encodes CASSSTPTSYNEQFF.

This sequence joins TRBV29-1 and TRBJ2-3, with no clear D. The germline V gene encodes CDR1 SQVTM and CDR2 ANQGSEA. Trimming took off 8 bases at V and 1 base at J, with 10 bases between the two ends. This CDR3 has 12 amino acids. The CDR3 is CSLLRGTDTQYF. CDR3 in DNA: TGCAGCTTATTGAGAGGCACAGATACGCAGTATTTT.